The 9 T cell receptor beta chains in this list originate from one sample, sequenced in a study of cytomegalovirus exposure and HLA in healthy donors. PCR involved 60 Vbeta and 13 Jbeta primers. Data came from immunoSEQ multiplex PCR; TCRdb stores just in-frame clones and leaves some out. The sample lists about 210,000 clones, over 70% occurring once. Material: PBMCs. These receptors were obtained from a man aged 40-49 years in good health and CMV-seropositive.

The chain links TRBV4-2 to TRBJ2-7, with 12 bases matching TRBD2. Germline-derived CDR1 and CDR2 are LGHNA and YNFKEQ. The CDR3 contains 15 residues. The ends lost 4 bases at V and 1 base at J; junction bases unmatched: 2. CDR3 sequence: CASSPGTSGSYEQYF. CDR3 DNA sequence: TGTGCCAGCAGCCCCGGGACTAGCGGGTCCTACGAGCAGTACTTC.

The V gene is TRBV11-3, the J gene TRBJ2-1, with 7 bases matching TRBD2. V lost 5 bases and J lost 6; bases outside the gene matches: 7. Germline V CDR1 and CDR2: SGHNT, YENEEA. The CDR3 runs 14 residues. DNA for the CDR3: TGTGCCAGCAGCCGCGTGGCGGGAGTCAATGAGCAGTTCTTC. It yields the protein CASSRVAGVNEQFF. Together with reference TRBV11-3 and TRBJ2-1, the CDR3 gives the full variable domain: EAGVVQSPRYKIIEKKQPVAFWCNPISGHNTLYWYLQNLGQGPELLIRYENEEAVDDSQLPKDRFSAERLKGVDSTLKIQPAELGDSAVYLCASSRVAGVNEQFFGPGTRLTVL.

The CDR3 coding sequence is TGTGCCAGTAGTATAGGAGGGGGGGTCCGAGCTGGGGCCAACGTCCTGACTTTC. As protein: CASSIGGGVRAGANVLTF. The rearrangement links TRBV19 to TRBJ2-6; perhaps TRBD2 as D (7 bases). The germline CDR1 and CDR2 sequences are LNHDA and SQIVND (reference sequence). The CDR3 is 18 amino acids. Trimming pared 1 base from V and 2 bases from J, leaving 15 bases between.

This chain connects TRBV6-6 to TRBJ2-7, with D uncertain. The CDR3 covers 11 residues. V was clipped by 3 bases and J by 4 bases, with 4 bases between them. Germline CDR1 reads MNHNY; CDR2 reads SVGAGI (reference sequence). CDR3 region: CASSYVYEQYF. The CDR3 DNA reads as TGTGCCAGCAGTTATGTATACGAGCAGTACTTC.

DNA of the CDR3: TGTGCCAGCAGTGAAAACCGGGACATCTACGAGCAGTACTTC. This codes for CASSENRDIYEQYF. The rearrangement uses TRBV2 and TRBJ2-5, with D perhaps matching TRBD1 (6 bases). The end of the DNA is better explained by TRBJ2-7, so the J call may be wrong. CDR3 length: 14 residues. Germline V gene lookup returns CDR1 SNHLY and CDR2 FYNNEI.

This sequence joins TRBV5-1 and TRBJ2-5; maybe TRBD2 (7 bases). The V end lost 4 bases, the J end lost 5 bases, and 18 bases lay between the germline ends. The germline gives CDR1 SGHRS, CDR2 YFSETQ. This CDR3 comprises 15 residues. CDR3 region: CASSTEGGKFETQYF. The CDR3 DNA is TGCGCCAGCAGCACGGAGGGGGGGAAGTTCGAGACCCAGTACTTC. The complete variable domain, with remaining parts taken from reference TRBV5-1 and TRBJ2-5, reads KAGVTQTPRYLIKTRGQQVTLSCSPISGHRSVSWYQQTPGQGLQFLFEYFSETQRNKGNFPGRFSGRQFSNSRSEMNVSTLELGDSALYLCASSTEGGKFETQYFGPGTRLLVL.

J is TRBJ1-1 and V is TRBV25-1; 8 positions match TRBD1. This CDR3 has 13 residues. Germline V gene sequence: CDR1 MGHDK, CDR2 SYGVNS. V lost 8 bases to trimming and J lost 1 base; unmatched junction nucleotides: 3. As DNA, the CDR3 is TGTGCCAGCGGGGGGACAGGGAACACTGAAGCTTTCTTT. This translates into CASGGTGNTEAFF.

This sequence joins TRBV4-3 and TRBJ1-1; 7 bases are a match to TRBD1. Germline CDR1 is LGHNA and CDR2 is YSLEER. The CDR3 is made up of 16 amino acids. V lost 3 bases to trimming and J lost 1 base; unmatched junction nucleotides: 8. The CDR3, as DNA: TGCGCCAGCAGCCAGAGGTTACAGGGGAGGAACACTGAAGCTTTCTTT. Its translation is CASSQRLQGRNTEAFF.

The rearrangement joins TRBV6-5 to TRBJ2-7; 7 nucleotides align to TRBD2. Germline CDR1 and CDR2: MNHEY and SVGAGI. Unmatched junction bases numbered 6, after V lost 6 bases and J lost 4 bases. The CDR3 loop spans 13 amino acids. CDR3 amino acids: CASRLAPEYEQYF. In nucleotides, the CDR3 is TGTGCCAGCAGACTAGCGCCGGAATACGAGCAGTACTTC.